The TCR beta chain under discussion was sequenced for a study of blood T cell repertoires in COVID-19. Overall study context: Sources were T cells, B-cell-depleted T cells, or PBMCs; the material itself was cDNA or gDNA.

There are 16 residues in the CDR3. V gave up 5 bases and J gave up 0 bases; unmatched junction bases: 6. Germline assignment: CDR1 LNHDA and CDR2 SQIVND (reference sequence). Before being deemed recovered, Cohort 3 donors had two negative PCRs, clearance, or symptom resolution. Generated by immunoSEQ multiplex PCR, the TCRdb table keeps only in-frame clones and is missing some. The table includes hundreds of thousands of clones, about nine tenths detected once. This clone was observed a handful of times. This receptor was obtained from a woman between 55 and 75 years old who had recovered from COVID-19. The V call is TRBV19, the J call TRBJ1-5; 8 positions agree with TRBD1. The sequenced sample was PBMCs or T cells enriched from blood (not recorded which). CDR3 nucleotide sequence: TGTGCCAGTAGTGCAAACACAGGGGGTAGCAATCAGCCCCAGCATTTT. Translation gives CASSANTGGSNQPQHF.